The clone carrying this T cell receptor (beta chain) was found many times. Amplification yielded TCR beta CDR3 regions, with RNA transcripts as the source. When the TCR CDR3 underwent first-round RT-PCR, the HTBI primer set was used. Via MiXCR, TCRdb re-called the multiplex PCR reads, giving one row per CDR3 protein. The profile covers fewer than 650,000 distinct CDR3 sequences, with roughly 15% appearing a single time and about 4.5% taken by the ten largest. CDR1 is SGHAT and CDR2 is FQNNGV in the germline V gene. This CDR3 spans 13 amino acids. V was cut by 0 bases and J by 1 base, with 4 bases left in between. This entry belongs to a study of T cells in Graves' hyperthyroidism and ophthalmopathy.

The V and J genes are TRBV11-2 and TRBJ2-7; D is ambiguous. The sample was blood. The origin of this receptor is a woman between 40 and 50 years old with Graves' ophthalmopathy. DNA of the CDR3: TGTGCCAGCAGCTTAGAATTATCCTACGAGCAGTACTTC. This gives the protein CASSLELSYEQYF.